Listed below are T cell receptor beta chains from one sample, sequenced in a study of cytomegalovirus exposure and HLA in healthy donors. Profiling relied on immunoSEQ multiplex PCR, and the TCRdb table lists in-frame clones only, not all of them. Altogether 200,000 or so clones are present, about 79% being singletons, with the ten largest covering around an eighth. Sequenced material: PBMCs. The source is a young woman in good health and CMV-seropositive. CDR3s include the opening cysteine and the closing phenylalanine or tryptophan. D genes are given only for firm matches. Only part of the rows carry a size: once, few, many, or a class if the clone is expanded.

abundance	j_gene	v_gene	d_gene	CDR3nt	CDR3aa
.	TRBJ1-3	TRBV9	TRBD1	TGTGCCAGCAGCCCGCACGACAGGGCTTACTCTGGAAACACCATATATTTT	CASSPHDRAYSGNTIYF
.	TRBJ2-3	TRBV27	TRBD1	TGTGCCAGCAGACAGGGGGGTTTTCGACTAGATACGCAGTATTTT	CASRQGGFRLDTQYF
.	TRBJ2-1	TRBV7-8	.	TGTGCCAGCAGCTTAGCCAGGGGAGATGAGCAGTTCTTC	CASSLARGDEQFF
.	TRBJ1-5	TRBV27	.	TGTGCCAGCAGTTTCGCGGGGGGTCAGCCCCAGCATTTT	CASSFAGGQPQHF
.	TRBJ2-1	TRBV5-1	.	TGCGCCAGCAGCTTGGTCGGCGGTATCGATGAGCAGTTCTTC	CASSLVGGIDEQFF
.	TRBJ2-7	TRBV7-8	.	TGTGCCAGCAGCTCTACAGGGTTTAACGAGCAGTACTTC	CASSSTGFNEQYF
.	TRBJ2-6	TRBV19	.	TGTGCCAGTAGTTTATCCAGTGACTCTGGGGCCAACGTCCTGACTTTC	CASSLSSDSGANVLTF
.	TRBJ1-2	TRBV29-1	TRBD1	TGCAGCGTCCCTTTCCCCGACAGGGCACTTAACTATGGCTACACCTTC	CSVPFPDRALNYGYTF
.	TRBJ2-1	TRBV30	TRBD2	TGTGCCTGGCGCCCCCCGGGACTAGCGACTAGTGGGGCGTCCTCCCATGAGCAGTTCTTC	CAWRPPGLATSGASSHEQFF
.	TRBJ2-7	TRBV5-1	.	TGCGCCAGCAGCCCCGGACAGGGAGGGAACGAGCAGTACTTC	CASSPGQGGNEQYF
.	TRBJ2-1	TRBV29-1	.	TGCAGCGTCCTTCAGGGGTCCAGCTCCTACAATGAGCAGTTCTTC	CSVLQGSSSYNEQFF
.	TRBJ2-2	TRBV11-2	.	TGTGCCAGCAGCTCCTTGAGGCTTAACACCGGGGAGCTGTTTTTT	CASSSLRLNTGELFF
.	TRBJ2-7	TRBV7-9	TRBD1	TGTGCCAGCAGCTTCTTAGACAGGGCCTACGAGCAGTACTTC	CASSFLDRAYEQYF
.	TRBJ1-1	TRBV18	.	TGTGCCAGCTCACTTCAGGTCACTGAAGCTTTCTTT	CASSLQVTEAFF
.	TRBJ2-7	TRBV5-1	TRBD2	TGCGCCAGCAGCTTGTCTCTAGCGGGAGATGGCGAGCAGTACTTC	CASSLSLAGDGEQYF
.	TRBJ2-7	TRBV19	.	TGTGCCTCGGGAGAAGGGGACTACGAGCAGTACTTC	CASGEGDYEQYF
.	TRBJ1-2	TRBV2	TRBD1	TGTGCCAGCACCTGGGGGACAGGGAATGGCTACACCTTC	CASTWGTGNGYTF
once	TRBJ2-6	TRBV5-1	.	TGCGCCAGCAGCTGGACCCCCGGAGGGGCTGGGGCCAACGTCCTGACTTTC	CASSWTPGGAGANVLTF
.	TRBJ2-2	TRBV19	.	TGTGCCAGTAGTAACAGGGTATGGACCGGGGAGCTGTTTTTT	CASSNRVWTGELFF
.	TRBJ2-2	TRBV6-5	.	TGTGCCAGCAGTTACTCGATTCGGGGCGGGGAGCTGTTTTTT	CASSYSIRGGELFF
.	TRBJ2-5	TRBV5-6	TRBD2	TGTGCCAGCAGCTTGACTAGCGGAGCCCCAGAGACCCAGTACTTC	CASSLTSGAPETQYF
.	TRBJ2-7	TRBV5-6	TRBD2	TGTGCCAGCAGCTGGACGGGACTAGCAGATAGCTCCTACGAGCAGTACTTC	CASSWTGLADSSYEQYF
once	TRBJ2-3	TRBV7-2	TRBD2	TGTGCCAGCAGCTGGGGTCTAGCGGGAGCAGATACGCAGTATTTT	CASSWGLAGADTQYF
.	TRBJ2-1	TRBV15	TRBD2	TGTGCCACCAGCGGTGCGACTTCCGGGACTAGCGGCTACAATGAGCAGTTCTTC	CATSGATSGTSGYNEQFF
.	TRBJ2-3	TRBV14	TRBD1	TGTGCCAGCAGCCAAGATATCGAGGTGGCAGGGGGAGCAGATACGCAGTATTTT	CASSQDIEVAGGADTQYF
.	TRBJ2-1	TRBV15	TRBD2	TGTGCCACGAGACTAGCGGCTGAGCAGTTCTTC	CATRLAAEQFF
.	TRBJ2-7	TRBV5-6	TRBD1	TGTGCCAGCAGTGCCGGGGACAGGGGCGATTACTACGAGCAGTACTTC	CASSAGDRGDYYEQYF
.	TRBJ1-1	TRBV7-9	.	TGTGCCAGCAGCTTGGAGTTGGAGACTGAAGCTTTCTTT	CASSLELETEAFF
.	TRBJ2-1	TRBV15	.	TGTGCCACCAGCAGAAGTTCGGGAGTCAATGAGCAGTTCTTC	CATSRSSGVNEQFF
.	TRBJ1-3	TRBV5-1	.	TGCGCCAGCAGTCAGACCATGTCACGGAACAGCCCTGGAAACACCATATATTTT	CASSQTMSRNSPGNTIYF
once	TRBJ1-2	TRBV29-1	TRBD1	TGCAGCGTCCCCCGCGGACAGGGAGGAAACTATGGCTACACCTTC	CSVPRGQGGNYGYTF
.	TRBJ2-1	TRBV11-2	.	TGTGCCAGCAGCTCTCCCGGGAGAGGCACCTACAATGAGCAGTTCTTC	CASSSPGRGTYNEQFF
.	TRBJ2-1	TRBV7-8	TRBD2	TGTGCCAGCAGCTTAGGGTTTCCGCGCGGGAGGGGACGGAACAATGAGCAGTTCTTC	CASSLGFPRGRGRNNEQFF
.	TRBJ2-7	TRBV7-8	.	TGTGCCAGCAGCTTAAGGGATCCGGGGGAGAGATTACTATACGAGCAGTACTTC	CASSLRDPGERLLYEQYF
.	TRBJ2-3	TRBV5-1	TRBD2	TGCGCCAGCAGCCGACTAGCGGGATCCACAGATACGCAGTATTTT	CASSRLAGSTDTQYF
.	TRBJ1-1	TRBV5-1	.	TGCGCCAGCAGCTTGGGTGGACAAGCCGAAGCTTTCTTT	CASSLGGQAEAFF
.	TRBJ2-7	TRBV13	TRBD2	TGTGCCAGCAGCTCCGGACTAGCGGGAGGGCGATTCTACGAGCAGTACTTC	CASSSGLAGGRFYEQYF
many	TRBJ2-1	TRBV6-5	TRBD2	TGTGCCAGCAGCCTCAGCGGGAGGGTGCAGTTCTTC	CASSLSGRVQFF
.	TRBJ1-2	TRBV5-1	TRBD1	TGCGCCAGCAGCTTGGCGAACCCCCAGGGGGCCTATGGCTACACCTTC	CASSLANPQGAYGYTF